The clone carrying this TCR beta chain was seen only once. The size of this beta chain means little, since it is a stray read in a library made for alpha chains. Every cDNA TCR molecule received its own unique molecular identifier. TCRdb re-called the 5' RACE reads through MiXCR, storing one row per CDR3 protein. The table includes roughly 760 distinct CDR3 sequences, about 49% detected once. The sample comes from a study of spatial heterogeneity in lung cancer. Time point noted: sample taken at primary tumor resection. Researchers sequenced whole RNA taken from tumor, nontumor lung or frozen PBMC without sorting. Germline V gives CDR1 MNHEY, CDR2 SMNVEV (reference sequence). J lost 7 bases, V lost 5 bases, and 18 bases had no gene match. The CDR3 has 18 amino acids.

Specimen: PBMCs, collected at surgery. This sequence originates from a male donor with early-stage non-small cell lung cancer. V gene TRBV27 combines with J gene TRBJ2-1, with TRBD1 matching over 9 bases. CDR3 sequence reads: CASSPTGGARKFPNEQFF. The DNA for the CDR3 is TGTGCCAGCAGTCCTACAGGGGGCGCGAGAAAGTTCCCAAATGAGCAGTTCTTC.